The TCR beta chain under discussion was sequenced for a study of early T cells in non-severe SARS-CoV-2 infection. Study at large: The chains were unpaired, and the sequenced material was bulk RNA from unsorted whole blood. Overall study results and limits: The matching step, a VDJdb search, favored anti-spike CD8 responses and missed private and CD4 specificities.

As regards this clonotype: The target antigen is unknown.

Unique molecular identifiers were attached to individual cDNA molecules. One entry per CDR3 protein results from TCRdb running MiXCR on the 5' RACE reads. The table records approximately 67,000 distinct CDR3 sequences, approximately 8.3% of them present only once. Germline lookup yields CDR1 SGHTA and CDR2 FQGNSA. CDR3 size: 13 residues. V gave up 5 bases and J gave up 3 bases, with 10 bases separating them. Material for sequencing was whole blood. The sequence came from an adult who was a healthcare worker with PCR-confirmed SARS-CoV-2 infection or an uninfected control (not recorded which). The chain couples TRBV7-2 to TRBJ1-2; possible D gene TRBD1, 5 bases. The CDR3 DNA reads TGTGCCAGCAGCAAACAGGTGGACTATGGCTACACCTTC. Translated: CASSKQVDYGYTF.